Here is one T cell receptor (beta chain) with its context. The sample originates from a study of early stage breast cancer tumors. Clones were read by immunoSEQ multiplex PCR, and TCRdb kept only the in-frame ones, dropping some. This table has under 20,000 clones, around four fifths appearing once. Sequencing was performed on blood. This TCR derives from a person aged 65 to 85 with breast cancer.

Written as DNA, the CDR3 is TGTGCCACCCGGACAGGGTTGGGCGGCACTGGGGCCAACGTCCTGACTTTC. Protein sequence: CATRTGLGGTGANVLTF. The V and J genes are TRBV30 and TRBJ2-6; 8 bases are a match to TRBD1. This CDR3 is 17 amino acids long. Germline assignment: CDR1 GTSNPN and CDR2 SVGIG (reference sequence). The V gene end was trimmed by 8 bases and the J gene end by 2 bases; junction bases not matched to a gene: 14.